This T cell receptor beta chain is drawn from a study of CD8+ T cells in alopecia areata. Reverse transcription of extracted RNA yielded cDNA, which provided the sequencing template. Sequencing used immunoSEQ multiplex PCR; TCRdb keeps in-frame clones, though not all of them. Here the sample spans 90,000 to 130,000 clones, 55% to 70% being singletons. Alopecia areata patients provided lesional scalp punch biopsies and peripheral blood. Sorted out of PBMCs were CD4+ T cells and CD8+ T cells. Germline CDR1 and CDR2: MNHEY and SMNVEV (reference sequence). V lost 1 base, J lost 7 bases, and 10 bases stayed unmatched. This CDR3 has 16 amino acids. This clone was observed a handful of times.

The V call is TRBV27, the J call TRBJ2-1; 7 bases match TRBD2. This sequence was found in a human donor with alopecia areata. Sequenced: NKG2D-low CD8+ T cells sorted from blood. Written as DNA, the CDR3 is TGTGCCAGCAGTTTATATCAGCGGGAAGGAGGAAATGAGCAGTTCTTC. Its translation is CASSLYQREGGNEQFF.